This TCR beta chain was sequenced during a study of T cells in Graves' hyperthyroidism and ophthalmopathy. Cells are PBMCs isolated from approximately 9.2 ml of fresh blood. Regions amplified from RNA transcripts were the TCR beta CDR3 regions. HTBI primers were the set used in a first-round RT-PCR of the TCR CDR3. MiXCR was run by TCRdb on the multiplex PCR reads, yielding one entry per CDR3 protein. The sample holds a few hundred thousand distinct CDR3 sequences, around 16% seen once. This clonotype appeared a few times. The TCR originated in a woman aged 40-49 years with Graves' ophthalmopathy. The sequenced sample consisted of blood.

DNA of the CDR3: TGTGCCACACAGCTCCAAGAGACCCAGTACTTC. As protein: CATQLQETQYF. The chain joins TRBV2 to TRBJ2-5; D uncertain. The CDR3 runs to 11 residues. The V end lost 10 bases, the J end lost 1 base, and 7 bases lay between the germline ends. Per germline, CDR1 SNHLY and CDR2 FYNNEI.